The present TCR beta chain was sequenced within a study of blood T cell repertoires in COVID-19. About the research overall: Acute-phase and convalescent COVID-19 samples originated in the United States, Italy and Spain. From T cells, B-cell-depleted T cells, or PBMCs came the material, which was cDNA or gDNA.

Between the trimmed V and J ends, which lost 4 bases and 2 bases, there was a span of 4 bases. The CDR3 totals 12 residues. Germline V gene data show CDR1 as SGDLS and CDR2 as YYNGEE. Source study methods: By means of reference gene primer amplification, nucleated cell counts were estimated. TCRdb keeps only in-frame clones here, not all; method: immunoSEQ multiplex PCR. V and J calls and clone size come straight from that table; D and trimming were deduced from the DNA. This table holds 61,000 or so clones, around 90% found once. The chain links TRBV9 to TRBJ2-1; D gene ambiguous. The source material was peripheral blood. The TCR sequence derives from a woman aged 80 or over with active COVID-19. The CDR3 loop is CASSPTYNEQFF. DNA of the CDR3: TGTGCCAGCAGCCCCACCTACAATGAGCAGTTCTTC. Based on the CDR3 plus reference TRBV9 and TRBJ2-1, the full variable domain is DSGVTQTPKHLITATGQRVTLRCSPRSGDLSVYWYQQSLDQGLQFLIQYYNGEERAKGNILERFSAQQFPDLHSELNLSSLELGDSALYFCASSPTYNEQFFGPGTRLTVL.